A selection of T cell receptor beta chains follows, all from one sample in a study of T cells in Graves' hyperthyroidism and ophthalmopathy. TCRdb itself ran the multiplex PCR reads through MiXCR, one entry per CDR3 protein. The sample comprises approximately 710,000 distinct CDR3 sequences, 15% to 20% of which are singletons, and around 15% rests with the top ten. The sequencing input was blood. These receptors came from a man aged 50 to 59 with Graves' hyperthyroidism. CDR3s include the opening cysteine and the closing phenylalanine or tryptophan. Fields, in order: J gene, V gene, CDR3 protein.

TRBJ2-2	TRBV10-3	CAISELDRGTGELFF
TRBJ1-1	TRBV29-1	CSVEDRPFTEAFF
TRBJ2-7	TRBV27	CASSLSEHGAYEQYF
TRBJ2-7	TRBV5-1	CASSQPSGSSEQYF
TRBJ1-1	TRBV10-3	CAIGGNRDTEAFF
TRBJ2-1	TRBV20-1	CSAGVPRMNEQFF
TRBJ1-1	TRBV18	CASSRNRETEAFF
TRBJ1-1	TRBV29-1	CSLLQGDPEAFF
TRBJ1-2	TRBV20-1	CSASLRNYGYTF
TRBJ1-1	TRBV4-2	CASSQDSPVPEAFF
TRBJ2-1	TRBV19	CASSIGGSSSYNEQFF
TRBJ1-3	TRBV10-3	CAISGQGRSTGNTIYF
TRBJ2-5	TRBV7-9	CASSEDREQETQYF
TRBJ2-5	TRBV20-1	CSATGGIQETQYF
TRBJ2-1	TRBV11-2	CASSFLLAGKPDEQFF
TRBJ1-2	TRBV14	CASSRRDRGLDWYGYTF